In its sample, the clone carrying this T cell receptor beta chain was seen many times. Its antigen remains unidentified. The CDR3 is made up of 14 amino acids. V shed 0 bases and J shed 3 bases, with 9 bases lying between them. The V gene's germline CDR1 is SGHRS and CDR2 YFSETQ. This entry belongs to a study of CD8 T cells in ankylosing spondylitis. Findings and caveats of the study: Within ankylosing spondylitis blood, a TCR beta motif made up of seven to nine highly homologous variants appeared to be characteristic. Clones linked to disease were reported to show significant enrichment in matched ankylosing spondylitis synovial fluid. Clones linked with disease were CD8+ and fairly uncommon in the peripheral blood.

For TCR beta, libraries came from quantitative 5'-RACE with molecular barcodes. TCRdb independently ran MiXCR on the 5' RACE reads; one entry per CDR3 protein. The data contain more than 600,000 distinct CDR3 sequences, around 19% of them singletons. The receptor was derived from a male donor with ankylosing spondylitis. The chain carries TRBV5-1 and TRBJ1-2; weak D call: TRBD1 (6 bases). Sequences were obtained from blood, either unsorted or a sorted T cell fraction (not recorded which). CDR3 sequence: CASSLGGGDYGYTF. The CDR3 bases are TGCGCCAGCAGCTTGGGGGGGGGCGACTATGGCTACACCTTC. Complete variable domain (other parts from reference TRBV5-1 and TRBJ1-2): KAGVTQTPRYLIKTRGQQVTLSCSPISGHRSVSWYQQTPGQGLQFLFEYFSETQRNKGNFPGRFSGRQFSNSRSEMNVSTLELGDSALYLCASSLGGGDYGYTFGSGTRLTVV.